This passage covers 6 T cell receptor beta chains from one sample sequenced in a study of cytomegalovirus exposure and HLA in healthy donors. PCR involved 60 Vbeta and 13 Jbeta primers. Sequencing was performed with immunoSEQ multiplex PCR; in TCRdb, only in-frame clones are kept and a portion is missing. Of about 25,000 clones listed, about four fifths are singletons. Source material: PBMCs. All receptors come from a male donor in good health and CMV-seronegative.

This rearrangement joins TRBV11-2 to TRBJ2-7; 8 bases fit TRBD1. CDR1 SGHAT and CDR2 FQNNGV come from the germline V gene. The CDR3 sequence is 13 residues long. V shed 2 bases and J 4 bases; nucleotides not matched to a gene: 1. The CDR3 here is CASSLRQGYEQYF. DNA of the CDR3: TGTGCCAGCAGCTTAAGACAGGGGTACGAGCAGTACTTC.

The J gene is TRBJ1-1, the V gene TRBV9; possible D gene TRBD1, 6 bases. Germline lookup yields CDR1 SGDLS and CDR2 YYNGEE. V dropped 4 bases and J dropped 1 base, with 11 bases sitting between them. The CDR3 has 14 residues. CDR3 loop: CASSFTGSNTEAFF. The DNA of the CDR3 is TGTGCCAGCAGCTTTACAGGGTCGAACACTGAAGCTTTCTTT.

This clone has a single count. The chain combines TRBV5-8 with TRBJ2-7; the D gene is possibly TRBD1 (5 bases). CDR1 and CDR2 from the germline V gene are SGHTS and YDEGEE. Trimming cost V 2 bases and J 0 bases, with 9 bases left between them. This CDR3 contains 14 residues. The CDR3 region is CASSFRTTSYEQYF. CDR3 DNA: TGTGCCAGCAGCTTTCGGACAACCTCCTACGAGCAGTACTTC.

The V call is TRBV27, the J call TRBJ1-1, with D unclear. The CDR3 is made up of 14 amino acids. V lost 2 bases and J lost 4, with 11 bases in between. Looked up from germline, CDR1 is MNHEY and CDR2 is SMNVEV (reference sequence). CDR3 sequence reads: CASSLMPGSTEAFF. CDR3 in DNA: TGTGCCAGCAGTTTAATGCCGGGAAGCACTGAAGCTTTCTTT.

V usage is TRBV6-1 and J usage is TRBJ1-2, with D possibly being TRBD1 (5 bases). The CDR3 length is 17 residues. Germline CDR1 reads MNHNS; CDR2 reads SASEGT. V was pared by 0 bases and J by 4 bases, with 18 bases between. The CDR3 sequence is CASSEAMMGGSVYGYTF. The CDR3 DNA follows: TGTGCCAGCAGTGAAGCCATGATGGGGGGATCAGTCTATGGCTACACCTTC.

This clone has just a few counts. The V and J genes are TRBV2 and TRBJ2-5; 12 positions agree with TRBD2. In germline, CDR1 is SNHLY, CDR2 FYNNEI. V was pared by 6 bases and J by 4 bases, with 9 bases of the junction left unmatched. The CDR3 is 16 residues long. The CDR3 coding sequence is TGTGCCAGCAGGATTGGGCTAGCGGGGGGGCCAGAGACCCAGTACTTC. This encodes CASRIGLAGGPETQYF.